This TCR beta chain was found in a study of CXCR3-negative and CXCR3-positive naive CD8 T cells. UMI labels and 5' RACE were used to prepare the TRB cDNA libraries. TCRdb reprocessed the 5' RACE reads and keeps a single row for each CDR3 protein, giving no DNA. The sample features around 88,000 distinct CDR3 sequences, with 0.95% to 1.4% in its top ten. As regards this clonotype: Antigen unknown.

Regarding the study as a whole: CXCR3-positive naive cells had TRB CDR3s that were more hydrophobic than CXCR3-negative naive cells had. Both naive subsets, CXCR3-negative and CXCR3-positive, displayed similar TRBV-TRBJ usage, unlike memory cells.

The CDR3 consists of 14 residues. The germline CDR1 and CDR2 sequences are WNHNN and SYGVQD (reference sequence). The receptor was isolated from a human donor in good health. Some clones in this sample may be carry-over from other donors' samples. The sample taken for sequencing was naive CXCR3+ CD8+ T cells from blood. The sample's subset: CD45RO-CCR7+CD27+CD95- naive CD8+ T cells expressing CXCR3 (TNR3+). The chain employs TRBV10-1 and TRBJ2-7; as DNA is missing, the TRBD2 call by TCRdb cannot be tested. This CDR3 is CARKRARGVHEQYF.